Listed below are T cell receptor beta chains from one sample, sequenced in a study of T cells in Graves' hyperthyroidism and ophthalmopathy. TCRdb redid the calling of the multiplex PCR reads with MiXCR, one entry per CDR3 protein. The table has approximately 700,000 distinct CDR3 sequences, roughly 15% seen once. Sequencing was carried out using blood. The receptors were gathered from a young man with Graves' hyperthyroidism. CDR3s include the opening cysteine and the closing phenylalanine or tryptophan. Each record gives: V gene, clone size, D gene, J gene, CDR3 protein, CDR3 DNA. D genes are given only for firm matches. Size tells how often a clone was seen (once, few, many) or the class of an expanded clone, and some rows leave it out.

v_gene: TRBV4-2
abundance: .
d_gene: .
j_gene: TRBJ1-5
CDR3aa: CASSHAINQPQHF
CDR3nt: TGTGCCAGCAGCCATGCCATCAATCAGCCCCAGCATTTT

v_gene: TRBV6-1
abundance: many
d_gene: TRBD2
j_gene: TRBJ2-3
CDR3aa: CASRLAGAGDTQYF
CDR3nt: TGTGCCAGCAGGTTAGCGGGAGCAGGGGATACGCAGTATTTT

v_gene: TRBV30
abundance: .
d_gene: .
j_gene: TRBJ2-3
CDR3aa: CAWSVRGDTQYF
CDR3nt: TGTGCCTGGAGTGTGCGGGGAGATACGCAGTATTTT

v_gene: TRBV28
abundance: many
d_gene: TRBD1
j_gene: TRBJ1-5
CDR3aa: CASSSRDSSNQPQHF
CDR3nt: TGTGCCAGCAGTTCAAGGGACAGTAGCAATCAGCCCCAGCATTTT

v_gene: TRBV7-9
abundance: .
d_gene: TRBD2
j_gene: TRBJ2-2
CDR3aa: CASSPSGISTGELFF
CDR3nt: TGTGCCAGCAGCCCTAGCGGGATAAGCACCGGGGAGCTGTTTTTT

v_gene: TRBV19
abundance: .
d_gene: TRBD1
j_gene: TRBJ2-7
CDR3aa: CASSIGTGLIYEQYF
CDR3nt: TGTGCCAGTAGTATAGGGACAGGGCTTATCTACGAGCAGTACTTC

v_gene: TRBV19
abundance: few
d_gene: TRBD1
j_gene: TRBJ2-5
CDR3aa: CASSIGTGGETQYF
CDR3nt: TGTGCCAGTAGTATCGGAACAGGGGGCGAGACCCAGTACTTC

v_gene: TRBV3-1
abundance: .
d_gene: TRBD2
j_gene: TRBJ2-3
CDR3aa: CASSQGLGRGEDTQYF
CDR3nt: TGTGCCAGCAGCCAAGGTCTCGGGAGGGGGGAAGATACGCAGTATTTT

v_gene: TRBV6-1
abundance: few
d_gene: .
j_gene: TRBJ2-1
CDR3aa: CASSQVRGISSYNEQFF
CDR3nt: TGTGCCAGCAGTCAGGTACGGGGTATCAGTTCCTACAATGAGCAGTTCTTC

v_gene: TRBV7-9
abundance: many
d_gene: .
j_gene: TRBJ2-5
CDR3aa: CASSFEVTETQYF
CDR3nt: TGTGCCAGCAGCTTCGAGGTCACAGAGACCCAGTACTTC

v_gene: TRBV20-1
abundance: few
d_gene: .
j_gene: TRBJ2-3
CDR3aa: CSATLRESVDTQYF
CDR3nt: TGCAGTGCTACCCTCCGGGAGTCCGTAGATACGCAGTATTTT

v_gene: TRBV19
abundance: .
d_gene: TRBD2
j_gene: TRBJ2-1
CDR3aa: CASSIQRGAYNEQFF
CDR3nt: TGTGCCAGTAGTATCCAGCGGGGGGCCTACAATGAGCAGTTCTTC

v_gene: TRBV24-1
abundance: .
d_gene: .
j_gene: TRBJ2-3
CDR3aa: CATSDAGTSTDTQYF
CDR3nt: TGTGCCACCAGTGACGCCGGGACTTCCACAGATACGCAGTATTTT

v_gene: TRBV7-2
abundance: .
d_gene: .
j_gene: TRBJ1-2
CDR3aa: CASSLVRWAQRGYTF
CDR3nt: TGTGCCAGCAGCTTAGTACGATGGGCTCAGAGGGGCTACACCTTC

v_gene: TRBV7-2
abundance: .
d_gene: .
j_gene: TRBJ2-5
CDR3aa: CASSLGTAKYQEAQYF
CDR3nt: TGTGCCAGCAGCTTAGGAACGGCAAAGTACCAAGAGGCCCAGTACTTC

v_gene: TRBV18
abundance: many
d_gene: .
j_gene: TRBJ2-2
CDR3aa: CASSPLSSGTGELFF
CDR3nt: TGTGCCAGCTCACCATTGAGCTCGGGGACCGGGGAGCTGTTTTTT

v_gene: TRBV6-1
abundance: .
d_gene: TRBD1
j_gene: TRBJ2-7
CDR3aa: CASSLPGTGYHEQYF
CDR3nt: TGTGCCAGCAGTCTCCCGGGGACAGGGTACCACGAGCAGTACTTC

v_gene: TRBV20-1
abundance: few
d_gene: .
j_gene: TRBJ1-1
CDR3aa: CSARYTWNTEAFF
CDR3nt: TGCAGTGCTAGATACACTTGGAACACTGAAGCTTTCTTT

v_gene: TRBV6-2/TRBV6-3
abundance: .
d_gene: .
j_gene: TRBJ1-5
CDR3aa: CASRTAGIRGGNQPQHF
CDR3nt: TGTGCCAGCAGAACCGCCGGGATAAGGGGAGGCAATCAGCCCCAGCATTTT

v_gene: TRBV30
abundance: few
d_gene: .
j_gene: TRBJ2-3
CDR3aa: CAFERAADTQYF
CDR3nt: TGTGCCTTTGAAAGGGCCGCAGATACGCAGTATTTT

v_gene: TRBV3-1
abundance: .
d_gene: .
j_gene: TRBJ2-5
CDR3aa: CASSQGPGRQLYF
CDR3nt: TGTGCCAGCAGCCAGGGACCGGGACGCCAGTTGTACTTC

v_gene: TRBV7-3
abundance: many
d_gene: TRBD2
j_gene: TRBJ2-1
CDR3aa: CASSPRTSGEQFF
CDR3nt: TGTGCCAGCAGCCCCCGGACTAGCGGTGAGCAGTTCTTC

v_gene: TRBV18
abundance: many
d_gene: TRBD2
j_gene: TRBJ2-1
CDR3aa: CASSPSSGSYNEQFF
CDR3nt: TGTGCCAGCTCACCATCTAGCGGCTCCTACAATGAGCAGTTCTTC

v_gene: TRBV7-9
abundance: many
d_gene: .
j_gene: TRBJ2-7
CDR3aa: CASSPPLATRSYEQYF
CDR3nt: TGTGCCAGCAGCCCCCCCCTAGCGACCCGCTCCTACGAGCAGTACTTC

v_gene: TRBV13
abundance: many
d_gene: .
j_gene: TRBJ2-1
CDR3aa: CASSLRERLSYNEQFF
CDR3nt: TGTGCCAGCAGCCTTCGGGAACGTTTATCCTACAATGAGCAGTTCTTC

v_gene: TRBV12-3/TRBV12-4
abundance: .
d_gene: .
j_gene: TRBJ2-2
CDR3aa: CASRDRTGELFF
CDR3nt: TGTGCCAGCAGGGACAGAACCGGGGAGCTGTTTTTT

v_gene: TRBV30
abundance: many
d_gene: TRBD1
j_gene: TRBJ2-1
CDR3aa: CAWSGGQAVRNEQFF
CDR3nt: TGTGCCTGGAGCGGTGGACAGGCGGTTCGGAATGAGCAGTTCTTC

v_gene: TRBV7-9
abundance: many
d_gene: .
j_gene: TRBJ2-7
CDR3aa: CASSWELYEQYF
CDR3nt: TGTGCCAGCAGCTGGGAGCTCTACGAGCAGTACTTC

v_gene: TRBV2
abundance: many
d_gene: TRBD1
j_gene: TRBJ1-2
CDR3aa: CASSPDRGINYGYTF
CDR3nt: TGTGCCAGCAGTCCCGACAGGGGCATTAACTATGGCTACACCTTC

v_gene: TRBV11-3
abundance: many
d_gene: .
j_gene: TRBJ2-5
CDR3aa: CASSLESGPQETQYF
CDR3nt: TGTGCCAGCAGCTTAGAGAGCGGACCGCAAGAGACCCAGTACTTC

v_gene: TRBV30
abundance: .
d_gene: .
j_gene: TRBJ1-2
CDR3aa: CAWSVGQTMSRDTF
CDR3nt: TGTGCCTGGAGTGTAGGCCAAACTATGTCGAGGGACACCTTC

v_gene: TRBV18
abundance: many
d_gene: TRBD2
j_gene: TRBJ2-7
CDR3aa: CASSPRNGLAGVMGNEQYF
CDR3nt: TGTGCCAGCTCACCAAGGAACGGACTAGCGGGAGTTATGGGTAACGAGCAGTACTTC

v_gene: TRBV11-3
abundance: once
d_gene: .
j_gene: TRBJ2-4
CDR3aa: CASSLDEGPTKNIQYF
CDR3nt: TGTGCCAGCAGCTTAGATGAGGGGCCTACCAAAAACATTCAGTACTTC

v_gene: TRBV29-1
abundance: many
d_gene: .
j_gene: TRBJ2-3
CDR3aa: CSALADSTDTQYF
CDR3nt: TGCAGCGCTCTAGCAGATAGCACAGATACGCAGTATTTT

v_gene: TRBV10-3
abundance: .
d_gene: .
j_gene: TRBJ2-7
CDR3aa: CAISDGQGSYEQYF
CDR3nt: TGTGCCATCAGTGATGGTCAGGGGAGTTACGAGCAGTACTTC

v_gene: TRBV11-3
abundance: many
d_gene: TRBD1
j_gene: TRBJ2-7
CDR3aa: CASSSRQGTYEQYF
CDR3nt: TGTGCCAGCAGCTCTCGACAGGGCACCTACGAGCAGTACTTC

v_gene: TRBV7-9
abundance: many
d_gene: TRBD2
j_gene: TRBJ2-5
CDR3aa: CASSRGLAGTGYQETQYF
CDR3nt: TGTGCCAGCAGCCGGGGACTAGCGGGAACAGGGTACCAAGAGACCCAGTACTTC

v_gene: TRBV20-1
abundance: .
d_gene: .
j_gene: TRBJ2-2
CDR3aa: CSAWRSYTGELFF
CDR3nt: TGCAGTGCATGGCGGTCCTACACCGGGGAGCTGTTTTTT

v_gene: TRBV7-9
abundance: few
d_gene: TRBD1
j_gene: TRBJ2-7
CDR3aa: CASSGPGGFDEQYF
CDR3nt: TGTGCCAGCAGCGGGCCAGGGGGCTTCGACGAGCAGTACTTC

v_gene: TRBV7-2
abundance: many
d_gene: TRBD1
j_gene: TRBJ2-1
CDR3aa: CASSLVQGAWEQFF
CDR3nt: TGTGCCAGCAGCTTAGTACAGGGGGCTTGGGAGCAGTTCTTC

v_gene: TRBV11-2
abundance: many
d_gene: TRBD1
j_gene: TRBJ2-4
CDR3aa: CASSLIQGINIQYF
CDR3nt: TGTGCCAGCAGCTTAATACAGGGGATAAACATTCAGTACTTC